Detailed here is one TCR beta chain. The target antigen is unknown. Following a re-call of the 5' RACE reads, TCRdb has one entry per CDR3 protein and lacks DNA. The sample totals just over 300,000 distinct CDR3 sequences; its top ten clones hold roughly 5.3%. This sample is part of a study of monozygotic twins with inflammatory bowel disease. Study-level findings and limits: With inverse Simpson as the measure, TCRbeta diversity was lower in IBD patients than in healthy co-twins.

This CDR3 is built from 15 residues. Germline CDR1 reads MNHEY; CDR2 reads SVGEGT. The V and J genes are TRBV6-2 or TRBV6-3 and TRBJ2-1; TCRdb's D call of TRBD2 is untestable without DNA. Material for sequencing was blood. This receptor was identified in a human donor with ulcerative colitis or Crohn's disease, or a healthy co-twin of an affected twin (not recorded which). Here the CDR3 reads CASSYRLAVYNEQFF.